This T cell receptor beta chain was sequenced in a study of T cell responses to AZD1222 COVID-19 vaccine. Study-level findings and limits: CD4 TCRs linked to vaccination spanned spike, dominating at 160-218 and 743-854.

CDR1 is LNHDA and CDR2 is SQIVND in the germline V gene (reference sequence). Unmatched junction bases numbered 3, after V lost 3 bases and J lost 1 base. This CDR3 is 15 amino acids long. Sequenced by immunoSEQ multiplex PCR; TCRdb stores in-frame clones only, minus some. Of roughly 150,000 clones listed, about nine tenths were seen once; the top ten hold about 3.3%. Details on this clone: Its antigen is undetermined.

This receptor was taken from an adult in good health. The chain has TRBV19 and TRBJ1-1; 9 positions agree with TRBD1. The sample in question was peripheral blood, obtained on day 0 of MenACWY control vaccination. The CDR3 loop reads CASSMWDRENTEAFF. CDR3 DNA sequence: TGTGCCAGTAGTATGTGGGACAGGGAGAACACTGAAGCTTTCTTT. Full variable domain (rest looked up from reference TRBV19 and TRBJ1-1): DGGITQSPKYLFRKEGQNVTLSCEQNLNHDAMYWYRQDPGQGLRLIYYSQIVNDFQKGDIAEGYSVSREKKESFPLTVTSAQKNPTAFYLCASSMWDRENTEAFFGQGTRLTVV.